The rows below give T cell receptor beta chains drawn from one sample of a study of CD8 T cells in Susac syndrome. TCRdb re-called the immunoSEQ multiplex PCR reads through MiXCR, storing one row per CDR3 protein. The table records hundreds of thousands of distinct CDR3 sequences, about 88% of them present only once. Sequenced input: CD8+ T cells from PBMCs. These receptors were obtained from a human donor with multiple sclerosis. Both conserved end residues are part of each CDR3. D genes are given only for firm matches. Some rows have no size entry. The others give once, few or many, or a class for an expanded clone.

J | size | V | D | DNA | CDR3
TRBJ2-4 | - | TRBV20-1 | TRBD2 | TGCAGTGCTAGCCGGGAGGCGGAGGACATTCAGTACTTC | CSASREAEDIQYF
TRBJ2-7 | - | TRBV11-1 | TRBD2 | TGTGCCAGCAGCGCCCCCGGGCCCGGGACTAGCGGGAGAGGGGGCCTCTACGAGCAGTACTTC | CASSAPGPGTSGRGGLYEQYF
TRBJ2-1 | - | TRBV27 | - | TGTGCCAGCAGTTTTCCAGGGAATCGAAATGAGCAGTTCTTC | CASSFPGNRNEQFF
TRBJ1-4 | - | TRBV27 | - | TGTGCCAGCAAGGAGGTGGAAAAACTGTTTTTT | CASKEVEKLFF
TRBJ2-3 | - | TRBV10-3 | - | TGTTCCACCGCAATCCTAAGCACAGATACGCAGTATTTT | CSTAILSTDTQYF
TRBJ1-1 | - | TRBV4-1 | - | TGCGCCAGCAGCCACGGAGGGGTCACTGAAGCTTTCTTT | CASSHGGVTEAFF
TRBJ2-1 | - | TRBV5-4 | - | TGTGCCAGCAGCTCCACCACCTACAATGAGCAGTTCTTC | CASSSTTYNEQFF
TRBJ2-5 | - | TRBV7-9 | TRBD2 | TGTGCCAGCAGCTTAGCCCTAGCGGGAGAAGAGACCCAGTACTTC | CASSLALAGEETQYF
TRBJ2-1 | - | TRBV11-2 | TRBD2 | TGTGCCAGCAGCTTAGGAGCTAGCGGGAGAGGGAATGAGCAGTTCTTC | CASSLGASGRGNEQFF
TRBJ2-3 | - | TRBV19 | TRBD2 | TGTGCCAGTAGTACCCCCCAACGACTAGCGGGAGCCTCAGATACGCAGTATTTT | CASSTPQRLAGASDTQYF
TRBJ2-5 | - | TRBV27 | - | TGTGCCAGCAGTCGTCGACGGTTGCAAGAGACCCAGTACTTC | CASSRRRLQETQYF
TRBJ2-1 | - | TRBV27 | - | TGTGCCAGCACATCCTCGGGGAATGAGCAGTTCTTC | CASTSSGNEQFF
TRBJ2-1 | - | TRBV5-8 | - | TGTGCCAGCAGCTGGGGAGGTTCCGTTAGTCCGTTCTTC | CASSWGGSVSPFF
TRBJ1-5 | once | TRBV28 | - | TGTGCCAGCAGTCCCTTGAGTTCTAGCAATCAGCCCCAGCATTTT | CASSPLSSSNQPQHF
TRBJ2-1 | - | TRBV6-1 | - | TGTGCCAGCAGCTTAGGGAGGAGCTCCTACAATGAGCAGTTCTTC | CASSLGRSSYNEQFF
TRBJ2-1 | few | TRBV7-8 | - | TGTGCCAGCAGCTTAGTAGGGCAGGTGAGCCTCCATGAGCAGTTCTTC | CASSLVGQVSLHEQFF
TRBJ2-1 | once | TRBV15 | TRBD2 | TGTGCCACCAGCAGAGATTACCGAGCGGGAGGGCCTATTGAGCAGTTCTTC | CATSRDYRAGGPIEQFF
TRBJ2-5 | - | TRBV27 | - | TGTGCCAGCAGTTTATTAGGGGCGCGGGGGACCCAGTACTTC | CASSLLGARGTQYF
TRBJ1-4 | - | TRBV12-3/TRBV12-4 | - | TGTGCCAGCAGTTTTGAAACTAATGAAAAACTGTTTTTT | CASSFETNEKLFF
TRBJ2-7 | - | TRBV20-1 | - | TGCAGTGCTAAGCGCCTAACGGGGAACTCCTACGAGCAGTACTTC | CSAKRLTGNSYEQYF
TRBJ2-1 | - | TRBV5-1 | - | TGCGCCAGCGGGGGGCAGGGGAGCTCCTACAATGAGCAGTTCTTC | CASGGQGSSYNEQFF
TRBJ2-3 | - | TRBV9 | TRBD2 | TGTGCCAGCAGCTTCTTCGCGGGAGCGGCAGATACGCAGTATTTT | CASSFFAGAADTQYF
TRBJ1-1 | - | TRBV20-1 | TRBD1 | TGCAGTGCTAGAGACTTTTCCCTTTCAGGGGGCGGAACTGAAGCTTTCTTT | CSARDFSLSGGGTEAFF
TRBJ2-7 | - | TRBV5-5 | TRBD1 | TGTGCCAGCAGCTTACTAACAGGGGCCCACGAGCAGTACTTC | CASSLLTGAHEQYF
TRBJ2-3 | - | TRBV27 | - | TGTGCCAGCAGTTTATATAAGCGACGGGATACGCAGTATTTT | CASSLYKRRDTQYF
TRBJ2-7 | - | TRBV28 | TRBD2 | TGTGCCAGCAACTTAGCGGTAGCGGGATGGGAATCCTACGAGCAGTACTTC | CASNLAVAGWESYEQYF
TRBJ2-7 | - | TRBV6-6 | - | TGTGCCAGCAGTGAGACAAGGGCCTACGAGCAGTACTTC | CASSETRAYEQYF
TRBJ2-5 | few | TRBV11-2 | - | TGTGCCAGCAGCCATAGAGGTACCCAGTACTTC | CASSHRGTQYF
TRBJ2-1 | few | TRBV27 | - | TGTGCCAGCAGTCCAGCAGGGCTCGAGCAGTTCTTC | CASSPAGLEQFF
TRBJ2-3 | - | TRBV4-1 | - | TGCGCCAGCAGCCAAGTCGGCCAGCGGAACACAGATACGCAGTATTTT | CASSQVGQRNTDTQYF
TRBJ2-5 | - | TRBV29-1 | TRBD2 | TGCAGCGCTCCTCTAGCGGGAGCGGTACCTGCGGAGACCCAGTACTTC | CSAPLAGAVPAETQYF
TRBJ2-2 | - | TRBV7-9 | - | TGTGCCAGCAGCAACCGGGACACTAACACCGGGGAGCTGTTTTTT | CASSNRDTNTGELFF
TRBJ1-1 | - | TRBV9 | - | TGTGCCAGCAGCGTAGGAGGGGGACTGAACACTGAAGCTTTCTTT | CASSVGGGLNTEAFF
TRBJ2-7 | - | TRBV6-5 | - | TGTGCCAGCGGGGACTCCTACGAGCAGTACTTC | CASGDSYEQYF
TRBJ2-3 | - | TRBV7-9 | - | TGTGCCAGCAGCTTAGCTACGGATCCTGATACGCAGTATTTT | CASSLATDPDTQYF
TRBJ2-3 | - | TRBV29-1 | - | TGCAGCGTCGTCGGGGGAGAAAGGTGGTATTTT | CSVVGGERWYF
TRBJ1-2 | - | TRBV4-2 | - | TGTGCCAGCAGCCAAGAAGGGCACCAGGATGGCTACACCTTC | CASSQEGHQDGYTF
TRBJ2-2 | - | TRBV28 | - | TGTGCCAGCAGTATCCGACAGGCAACCGGGGAGCTGTTTTTT | CASSIRQATGELFF
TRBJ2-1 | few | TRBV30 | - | TGTGCCTGGAGCGGTAGCTCCTACAATGAGCAGTTCTTC | CAWSGSSYNEQFF
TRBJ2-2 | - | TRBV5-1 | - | TGCGCCAGCAGCTTGCGAGGGAGGACCGGGGAGCTGTTTTTT | CASSLRGRTGELFF
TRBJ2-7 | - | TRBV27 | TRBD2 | TGTGCCAGCAGCCCCCGGGCTAGCGGGGTCTCTCGCGACGAGCAGTACTTC | CASSPRASGVSRDEQYF
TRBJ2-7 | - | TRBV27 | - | TGTGCCAGCAGTTTATCGACCTCCTACGAGCAGTACTTC | CASSLSTSYEQYF
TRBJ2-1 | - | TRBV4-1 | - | TGCGCCAGCAGCCCACTTTCTAGCGCGGATGAGCAGTTCTTC | CASSPLSSADEQFF
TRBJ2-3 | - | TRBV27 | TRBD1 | TGTGCCAGCAGCCTCCTCAGGACAGGGGGCCCCACGGATACGCAGTATTTT | CASSLLRTGGPTDTQYF
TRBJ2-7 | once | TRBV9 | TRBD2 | TGTGCCAGCAGCGTAGATAGCGGGAGCAGGCACGAGCAGTACTTC | CASSVDSGSRHEQYF
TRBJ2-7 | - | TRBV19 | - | TGTGCCAGTAGTCCGTCCCGGAACTACTACGAGCAGTACTTC | CASSPSRNYYEQYF
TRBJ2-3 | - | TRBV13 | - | TGTGCCAGCGCAGTGAGGGGGGCCCTCACAGATACGCAGTATTTT | CASAVRGALTDTQYF
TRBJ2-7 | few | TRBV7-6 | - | TGTGCCAGCAGCTTAGGTCCATGGGACGAGCAGTACTTC | CASSLGPWDEQYF
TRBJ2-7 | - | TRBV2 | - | TGTGCCAGCTTAGTAGGGCTGCCCTACGAGCAGTACTTC | CASLVGLPYEQYF